What follows are 4 T cell receptor beta chains derived from one specimen sequenced in a study of blood T cell repertoires in COVID-19. Using immunoSEQ multiplex PCR, the repertoire was profiled, and TCRdb retains in-frame clones only, with some absent. The sample contains 130,000 or so clones, 70% to 90% of which appear only once. The sample was PBMCs or T cells enriched from blood (not recorded which). These receptors came from a woman aged 45-60 years with acute COVID-19.

About this clone itself: This specimen includes other DNA sequences encoding the same CDR3. The chain combines TRBV7-9 with TRBJ1-5; D gene ambiguous. Germline lookup yields CDR1 SEHNR and CDR2 FQNEAQ (reference sequence). CDR3 size: 12 residues. V was clipped by 5 bases and J by 4 bases, with 6 bases between them. The CDR3 nucleotides are TGTGCCAGCAGCCGGGGTAATCAGCCCCAGCATTTT. Translated, it gives CASSRGNQPQHF.

The chain is built from TRBV11-2 and TRBJ1-3, with D possibly being TRBD1 (6 bases). The V end lost 5 bases, the J end lost 7 bases, and 15 bases lay between the germline ends. This CDR3 region has 14 residues. Germline CDR1 SGHAT, CDR2 FQNNGV. The CDR3 loop is CASSPLDRWNTIYF. DNA for the CDR3: TGTGCCAGCAGCCCACTAGACAGGTGGAACACCATATATTTT.

The chain carries TRBV6-4 and TRBJ2-3; D possibly corresponds to TRBD2 (5 bases). The CDR3 sequence is 15 residues long. The germline gives CDR1 MRHNA, CDR2 SNTAGT. The V and J ends lost 0 bases and 3 bases respectively, with 10 bases between them. The CDR3 nucleotides read TGTGCCAGCAGTGACTCGATTAGCGCAACAGATACGCAGTATTTT. Its protein product is CASSDSISATDTQYF.

This clone was observed once. Germline is not matched at one junction end, which may reflect a read error. This chain uses TRBV2 with TRBJ2-7, with 7 bases identical to TRBD1. The CDR3 covers 15 residues. Germline CDR1 is SNHLY and CDR2 is FYNNEI. CDR3: CASSEEGTAGDEQYF. The DNA for the CDR3 is TGTGCCAGCAGCGAAGAGGGGACAGCTGGTGACGAGCAGTACTTC.